Following are 27 T cell receptor beta chains from one sample sequenced in a study of Ad26.COV2.S vaccination and SARS-CoV-2 variants. Measured with immunoSEQ multiplex PCR; TCRdb has only the in-frame clones, and not every one. The sample shows a few hundred thousand clones, 90% of them seen only once. Treatment noted: some 20 received Ad26.COV2.S at low or high dose, single or two shots; 5 received placebo; per-sample allocation not given. Following the first vaccine or placebo injection, samples were taken on day 63. Sequenced material: peripheral blood, taken in a trial of Ad26.COV2.S vaccine versus placebo. The receptor source for this set is a person between 18 and 65 years old who received the Ad26.COV2.S COVID-19 vaccine or a placebo.

This clone was seen a single time. This rearrangement joins TRBV30 to TRBJ2-1; TRBD1 agrees at 9 bases. CDR3 length: 14 residues. Germline V gene sequence: CDR1 GTSNPN, CDR2 SVGIG (reference sequence). J gave up 6 bases and V 2 bases, and 5 bases lay outside the gene matches. The CDR3, as DNA: TGTGCCTGGAGTATGGGACAGGGTGGCAATGAGCAGTTCTTC. It specifies CAWSMGQGGNEQFF.

The chain has TRBV7-9 and TRBJ1-6; D is ambiguous. From germline, CDR1 is SEHNR and CDR2 FQNEAQ (reference sequence). V was trimmed by 1 base and J by 7 bases, leaving 11 bases between them. This CDR3 contains 15 residues. The DNA of the CDR3 is TGTGCCAGCAGCTTAGGGACGGTGGGCAATTCACCCCTCCACTTT. The encoded protein is CASSLGTVGNSPLHF.

The chain is built from TRBV5-1 and TRBJ2-1; D is possibly TRBD1 (6 bases). The CDR3 has 14 residues. Trimming pared 4 bases from V and 6 bases from J, leaving 14 bases between. CDR1 and CDR2 (germline): SGHRS, YFSETQ. The CDR3 sequence: CASSMRQAGNEQFF. The DNA for the CDR3 is TGCGCCAGCAGCATGAGACAGGCGGGCAATGAGCAGTTCTTC.

The rearrangement joins TRBV15 to TRBJ2-2; TRBD1 aligns across 11 bases. The CDR3 extends over 16 amino acids. Per germline, CDR1 LNHNV and CDR2 YYDKDF (reference sequence). The J segment lost 8 bases and the V segment lost 6 bases, leaving 11 bases of the junction unmatched. The CDR3 bases are TGTGCCACCAGTACCCGCCGGGACAGGGGGGCTGGGGAGCTGTTTTTT. This codes for CATSTRRDRGAGELFF.

The chain employs TRBV29-1 and TRBJ2-7; 9 nucleotides line up with TRBD2. This CDR3 is built from 13 residues. The V gene's germline CDR1 is SQVTM and CDR2 ANQGSEA. V lost 7 bases to trimming and J lost 2 bases; unmatched junction nucleotides: 6. The CDR3 region has the DNA TGCAGCGCACGGGGGACTAGCCCCTACGAGCAGTACTTC. It translates to CSARGTSPYEQYF.

This chain uses TRBV19 with TRBJ2-1; D call uncertain. The germline V gene encodes CDR1 LNHDA and CDR2 SQIVND (reference sequence). The CDR3 sequence is 12 residues long. V lost 6 bases to trimming and J lost 4 bases, with 7 bases between them. CDR3: CASSPSYNEQFF. The CDR3 DNA is TGTGCCAGTAGCCCCTCATACAATGAGCAGTTCTTC. Variable domain in full (rest from reference TRBV19 and TRBJ2-1): DGGITQSPKYLFRKEGQNVTLSCEQNLNHDAMYWYRQDPGQGLRLIYYSQIVNDFQKGDIAEGYSVSREKKESFPLTVTSAQKNPTAFYLCASSPSYNEQFFGPGTRLTVL.

The chain links TRBV9 to TRBJ2-4; 10 bases are shared with TRBD1. CDR1 and CDR2 (germline): SGDLS, YYNGEE. The CDR3 has 16 amino acids. V trimming: 4 bases; J trimming: 2 bases; junction bases outside the gene matches: 6. Here the CDR3 DNA reads TGTGCCAGCAGCCCCCGGGACAGGGGAACCAAAAACATTCAGTACTTC. Protein product: CASSPRDRGTKNIQYF.

The chain joins TRBV18 to TRBJ2-3; 9 bases map to TRBD2. Germline V gives CDR1 KGHSH, CDR2 LQKENI. The length of the CDR3 is 15 residues. The trim removed 0 bases at V and 6 bases at J, leaving 4 bases unmatched. The chain's CDR3 is CASSPPSGSRDTQYF. The CDR3, as DNA: TGTGCCAGCTCACCACCTAGCGGGAGTAGGGATACGCAGTATTTT. Full variable domain (outside the CDR3, taken from reference TRBV18 and TRBJ2-3): NAGVMQNPRHLVRRRGQEARLRCSPMKGHSHVYWYRQLPEEGLKFMVYLQKENIIDESGMPKERFSAEFPKEGPSILRIQQVVRGDSAAYFCASSPPSGSRDTQYFGPGTRLTVL.

The V and J genes are TRBV9 and TRBJ2-1; 15 nucleotides match TRBD2. Germline CDR1 and CDR2: SGDLS and YYNGEE. Unmatched junction bases numbered 2, after V lost 4 bases and J lost 9 bases. This CDR3 contains 14 residues. CDR3 region: CASSLGLAGGEQFF. The CDR3 bases are TGTGCCAGCAGCTTGGGACTAGCGGGAGGTGAGCAGTTCTTC. Filled out from reference TRBV9 and TRBJ2-1, the complete variable domain reads DSGVTQTPKHLITATGQRVTLRCSPRSGDLSVYWYQQSLDQGLQFLIQYYNGEERAKGNILERFSAQQFPDLHSELNLSSLELGDSALYFCASSLGLAGGEQFFGPGTRLTVL.

The chain recombines TRBV19 with TRBJ1-5, with D possibly being TRBD1 (6 bases). The CDR3 contains 15 residues. Deletions cut 6 bases from V and 2 bases from J, with 14 bases between. The germline V gene has CDR1 LNHDA and CDR2 SQIVND (reference sequence). The CDR3 is CASRTGRGGNQPQHF. The CDR3 DNA is TGTGCCAGTAGAACAGGGAGGGGTGGCAATCAGCCCCAGCATTTT.

This chain uses TRBV2 with TRBJ2-5; TRBD1 is a possible D gene (6 bases). With 5 bases removed from V and 7 bases from J, the gap between germline ends came to 14 bases. Looked up from germline, CDR1 is SNHLY and CDR2 is FYNNEI. This CDR3 region has 13 residues. The CDR3 DNA reads as TGTGCCAGCAGTCCTCAGGGACATGGGACCCAGTACTTC. It specifies CASSPQGHGTQYF.

V is TRBV4-1 and J is TRBJ2-4; 8 positions agree with TRBD1. Germline-derived CDR1 and CDR2 are MGHRA and YSYEKL. The CDR3 is 22 residues long. V was clipped by 0 bases and J by 0 bases; unmatched bases: 19. CDR3 in DNA: TGCGCCAGCAGCCAAGAGACTGACAGGGGTCCCAGAAGGACTTTAGCCAAAAACATTCAGTACTTC. As protein: CASSQETDRGPRRTLAKNIQYF.

The J gene is TRBJ1-6, the V gene TRBV7-3; D unresolved. The CDR3 extends over 11 amino acids. Germline V gene data show CDR1 as SGHTA and CDR2 as FQGTGA. Trimming cost V 2 bases and J 8 bases, with 1 base left between them. The CDR3 DNA reads as TGTGCCAGCAGCTTAGATTCACCCCTCCACTTT. Translating it yields CASSLDSPLHF.

The chain links TRBV5-1 to TRBJ2-3, with 8 bases identical to TRBD2. This CDR3 is built from 14 residues. Trimming cost V 4 bases and J 2 bases; bases outside gene matches: 3. The germline V gene has CDR1 SGHRS and CDR2 YFSETQ. As DNA, the CDR3 is TGCGCCAGCAGCCCGGGGGGGATCACAGATACGCAGTATTTT. Its protein product is CASSPGGITDTQYF.

Here the CDR3 reads CASSPPGTRGSYEQYF. In DNA form, the CDR3 reads TGTGCCAGCTCACCTCCCGGGACTAGGGGCTCCTACGAGCAGTACTTC. The chain has TRBV18 and TRBJ2-7, with 8 bases lining up with TRBD2. In germline, CDR1 is KGHSH, CDR2 LQKENI. Trimming at V came to 3 bases and at J to 0 bases, leaving 7 bases not matched to a gene. The CDR3 is 16 residues long.

The rearrangement joins TRBV7-3 to TRBJ1-2; TRBD1 matches 11 bases. Germline V gene lookup returns CDR1 SGHTA and CDR2 FQGTGA. The trim removed 5 bases at V and 3 bases at J, leaving 2 bases unmatched. This CDR3 region has 14 residues. The CDR3 coding sequence is TGTGCCAGCAGCACGGGACAGGGGGACTATGGCTACACCTTC. Amino acids: CASSTGQGDYGYTF.

The chain recombines TRBV13 with TRBJ2-2; D might be TRBD1 (6 bases). CDR3 length equals 16 residues. Looked up from germline, CDR1 is PRHDT and CDR2 is FYEKMQ (reference sequence). The ends were cut back, 1 base at V and 1 base at J, with 10 bases in the middle. CDR3 residues: CASSLVGTRNTGELFF. The CDR3 nucleotides are TGTGCCAGCAGCTTAGTTGGGACAAGGAACACCGGGGAGCTGTTTTTT. Full variable domain (missing parts from reference TRBV13 and TRBJ2-2): AAGVIQSPRHLIKEKRETATLKCYPIPRHDTVYWYQQGPGQDPQFLISFYEKMQSDKGSIPDRFSAQQFSDYHSELNMSSLELGDSALYFCASSLVGTRNTGELFFGEGSRLTVL.

Only one count was recorded for this clone. J is TRBJ2-5 and V is TRBV28, with 7 bases identical to TRBD1. V shed 8 bases, J shed 2 bases, and the junction held 5 bases outside the gene matches. The CDR3 spans 13 residues. Germline V gene sequence: CDR1 MDHEN, CDR2 SYDVKM. CDR3 nucleotide sequence: TGTGCCAGCCTAGGGACAGCGCAAGAGACCCAGTACTTC. The encoded protein is CASLGTAQETQYF.

This chain links TRBV4-1 with TRBJ1-4, with D hard to call. Trimming took 7 bases from V and 2 from J, leaving 14 bases between them. CDR3 size: 15 residues. Germline V gives CDR1 MGHRA, CDR2 YSYEKL. The CDR3 spells CASTLIGETNEKLFF. The CDR3 region has the DNA TGCGCCAGCACCCTGATCGGGGAGACTAATGAAAAACTGTTTTTT.

The DNA for the CDR3 is TGTGCCAGCAGGACTAGCGGGAGGGGAGCAGATACGCAGTATTTT. This sequence encodes CASRTSGRGADTQYF. The chain links TRBV6-5 to TRBJ2-3; 14 nucleotides align to TRBD2. The CDR3 has 15 residues. Germline assignment: CDR1 MNHEY and CDR2 SVGAGI. The V and J ends lost 6 bases and 4 bases, in that order; junction bases with no gene match: 3.

The chain carries TRBV7-8 and TRBJ2-5; TRBD2 matches 9 bases. The V and J ends lost 2 bases and 3 bases, in that order; junction bases with no gene match: 7. This CDR3 has 16 amino acids. Per germline, CDR1 SGHVS and CDR2 FQNEAQ. CDR3 in amino acids: CASSLNLASGEETQYF. Here the CDR3 DNA reads TGTGCCAGCAGCTTAAATTTGGCTAGCGGGGAAGAGACCCAGTACTTC.

This clone was seen once. The chain uses TRBV5-1 and TRBJ2-1; 9 bases match TRBD1. This CDR3 region has 14 residues. Germline V CDR1 and CDR2: SGHRS, YFSETQ. Trimming took 4 bases from V and 4 from J; bases not matched to a gene: 3. This CDR3 is CASSPGQGYNEQFF. The CDR3 bases are TGCGCCAGCAGCCCGGGACAGGGTTACAATGAGCAGTTCTTC.

This clone was detected only once. This rearrangement joins TRBV3-1 (or the pseudogene TRBV3-2) to TRBJ2-3; 10 bases fit TRBD2. Germline V CDR1 and CDR2: LGHDT, YNNKEL (reference sequence). J was trimmed by 6 bases and V by 0 bases; bases with no gene match: 12. The CDR3 totals 18 residues. This chain's CDR3 is CASSQETSGRAIPDTQYF. CDR3 DNA: TGTGCCAGCAGCCAAGAAACCAGCGGGAGGGCCATTCCGGATACGCAGTATTTT.

This clone was seen only once. The chain joins TRBV4-2 to TRBJ1-4; D might be TRBD1 (6 bases). The V end was cut by 0 bases, the J end by 5 bases, with 10 bases between. The CDR3 sequence is 15 residues long. In germline, CDR1 is LGHNA, CDR2 YNFKEQ. This CDR3 is CASSQDGTRNEKLFF. The CDR3 DNA sequence: TGTGCCAGCAGCCAAGATGGGACACGGAATGAAAAACTGTTTTTT.

The chain carries TRBV7-9 and TRBJ1-1, with unresolved D. V was clipped by 2 bases and J by 6 bases, with 7 bases between them. The CDR3 is 12 amino acids. Germline CDR1 is SEHNR and CDR2 is FQNEAQ (reference sequence). Here the CDR3 DNA reads TGTGCCAGCAGCTTATTTAGCGCTGAAGCTTTCTTT. This encodes CASSLFSAEAFF.

With respect to this clone: Other DNA sequences within the sample encode an identical CDR3. The chain has TRBV7-8 and TRBJ1-5; D is uncertain. This CDR3 contains 13 residues. Between the trimmed V and J ends, which lost 1 base and 4 bases, there was a span of 5 bases. Germline CDR1 SGHVS, CDR2 FQNEAQ. CDR3 protein: CASSLDSNQPQHF. The CDR3 DNA reads as TGTGCCAGCAGCTTAGACAGTAATCAGCCCCAGCATTTT. The full variable domain, rest sourced from reference TRBV7-8 and TRBJ1-5, is GAGVSQSPRYKVAKRGQDVALRCDPISGHVSLFWYQQALGQGPEFLTYFQNEAQLDKSGLPSDRFFAERPEGSVSTLKIQRTQQEDSAVYLCASSLDSNQPQHFGDGTRLSIL.

The rearrangement uses TRBV3-1 (or the pseudogene TRBV3-2) and TRBJ2-7; 10 bases map to TRBD1. The length of the CDR3 is 15 residues. Germline V gene sequence: CDR1 LGHDT, CDR2 YNNKEL (reference sequence). Germline trimming cut 4 bases from V and 0 bases from J; bases unmatched to any gene: 3. The CDR3 nucleotides are TGTGCCAGCAGCCCCGACAGGGGGCGCTCCTACGAGCAGTACTTC. The encoded protein is CASSPDRGRSYEQYF.